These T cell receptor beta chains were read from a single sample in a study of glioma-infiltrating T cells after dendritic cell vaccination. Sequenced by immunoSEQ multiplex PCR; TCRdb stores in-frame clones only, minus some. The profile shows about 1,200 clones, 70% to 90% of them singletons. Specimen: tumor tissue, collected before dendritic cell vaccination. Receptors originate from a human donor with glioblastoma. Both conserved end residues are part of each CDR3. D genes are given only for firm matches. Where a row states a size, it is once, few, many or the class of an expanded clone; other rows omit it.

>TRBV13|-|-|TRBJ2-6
TGTGCCAGCAGCCTGCGCGGAGCATGGAGCTCTGGGGCCAACGTCCTGACTTTC
CASSLRGAWSSGANVLTF
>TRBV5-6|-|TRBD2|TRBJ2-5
TGTGCCAGCAGCTTGGGAGCGGGGCCGGCTAAAGAGACCCAGTACTTC
CASSLGAGPAKETQYF
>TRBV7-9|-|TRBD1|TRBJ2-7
TGTGCCAGCAGCTTAGCCAGCGTGGGGACAGGGGTAAAGTACTTC
CASSLASVGTGVKYF
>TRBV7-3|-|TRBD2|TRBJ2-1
TGTGCCAGCAGCCCCAGCGGGAGTGGTGAGCAGTTCTTC
CASSPSGSGEQFF
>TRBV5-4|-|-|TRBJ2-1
TGTGCCAGCAGCTTGGGGCCGGGGAGGTCTTACAATGAGCAGTTCTTC
CASSLGPGRSYNEQFF
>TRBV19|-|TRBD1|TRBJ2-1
TGTGCCAGTAGTATAGTGGGGGACAGGTGGGACAATGAGCAGTTCTTC
CASSIVGDRWDNEQFF
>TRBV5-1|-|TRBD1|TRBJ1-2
TGCGCCAGCAGCAATCGGGACAGCTATGGCTACACCTTC
CASSNRDSYGYTF
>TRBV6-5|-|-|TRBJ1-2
TGTGCCAGCAGTGACGGGGTCGGAAATGGCTACACCTTC
CASSDGVGNGYTF
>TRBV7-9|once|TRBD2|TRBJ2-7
TGTGCCAGCAGCTCCGAGCGGGAGGCACTCGAGCAGTACTTC
CASSSEREALEQYF
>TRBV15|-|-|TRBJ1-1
TGTGCCACCAGCAGAGAAGCCCGGAACACTGAAGCTTTCTTT
CATSREARNTEAFF
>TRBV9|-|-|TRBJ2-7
TGTGCCAGCAGCGCTTCTAGCAGGATGGGCTACGAGCAGTACTTC
CASSASSRMGYEQYF
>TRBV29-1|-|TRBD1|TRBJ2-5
TGCAGCGTTGGGACAGGAGAGACCCAGTACTTC
CSVGTGETQYF
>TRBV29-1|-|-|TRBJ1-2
TGCAGCGTTGTTATAGGACTTGGACGACACTATGGCTACACCTTC
CSVVIGLGRHYGYTF
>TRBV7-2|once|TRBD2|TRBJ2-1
TGTGCCAGCAGCTTAGTCGGGACTAGCAGCTACAATGAGCAGTTCTTC
CASSLVGTSSYNEQFF
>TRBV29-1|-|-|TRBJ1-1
TGCAGCGTTGGGGGGGGGATGAACACTGAAGCTTTCTTT
CSVGGGMNTEAFF
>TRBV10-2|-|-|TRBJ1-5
TGCGCCAGCAGTGAGTCTGCGGTGGTGGTCGGCAATCAGCCCCAGCATTTT
CASSESAVVVGNQPQHF
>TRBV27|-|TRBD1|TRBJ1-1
TGTGCCAGCAGTCCGACAGGGTTAGGATCTGAAGCTTTCTTT
CASSPTGLGSEAFF
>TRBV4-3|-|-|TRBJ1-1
TGCGCCAGCAGCCAAACAGGGAACACTGAAGCTTTCTTT
CASSQTGNTEAFF
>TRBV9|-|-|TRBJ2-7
TGTGCCAGCAGCGTAGATCTTAGCGGCCGGTACGAGCAGTACTTC
CASSVDLSGRYEQYF
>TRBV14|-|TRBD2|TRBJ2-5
TGTGCCAGCAGCCCGGCGGCTCCGGGACTAGCGGTGGAGACCCAGTACTTC
CASSPAAPGLAVETQYF
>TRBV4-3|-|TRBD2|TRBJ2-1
TGCGCCAGCAGCCAAGATGTCCCCCGGGCGGCGGGAGGCGGCAATGAGCAGTTCTTC
CASSQDVPRAAGGGNEQFF
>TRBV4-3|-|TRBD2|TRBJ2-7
TGCGCCAGCAGCCAAGATCTCTTGGAGCGGGAGAGCGACGAGCAGTACTTC
CASSQDLLERESDEQYF
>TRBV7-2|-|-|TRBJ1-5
TGTGCCAGCAGCTTAGGTACGGGACAGCCCCAGCATTTT
CASSLGTGQPQHF
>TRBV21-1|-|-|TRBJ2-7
TGTGCCAGCAGCAATGACCTAGCGGACCCCTACGAGCAGTACTTC
CASSNDLADPYEQYF
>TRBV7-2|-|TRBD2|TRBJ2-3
TGTGCCAGCAGCAAAACTAGCGGGAGGGCTCGAGGCACAGATACGCAGTATTTT
CASSKTSGRARGTDTQYF
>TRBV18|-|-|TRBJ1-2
TGTGCCAGCTCACCACCAACACGCTATGGCTACACCTTC
CASSPPTRYGYTF
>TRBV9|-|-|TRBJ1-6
TGTGCCAGCAGCGTAGAGGCACAGGACCATTCACCCCTCCACTTT
CASSVEAQDHSPLHF
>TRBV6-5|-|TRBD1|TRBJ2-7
TGTGCCAGCAGTACCACCGGGACAGGGATTTACGAGCAGTACTTC
CASSTTGTGIYEQYF
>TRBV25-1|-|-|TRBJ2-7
TGTGCCAGCAGTGGACTCCCTCCCTCCGGGAGAGGTCCCTACGAGCAGTACTTC
CASSGLPPSGRGPYEQYF
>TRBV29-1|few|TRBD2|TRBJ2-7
TGCAGCGTGAGGGGAGGAGTGTCTAGCGGGAGTATGTACGAGCAGTACTTC
CSVRGGVSSGSMYEQYF
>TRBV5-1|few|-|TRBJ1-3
TGCGCCAGTCGCGCAGGAAACACCATATATTTT
CASRAGNTIYF
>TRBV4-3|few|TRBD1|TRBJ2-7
TGCGCCAGCAGCCCCGGGACAGGGAGTTACGAGCAGTACTTC
CASSPGTGSYEQYF
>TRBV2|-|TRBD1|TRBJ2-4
TGTGCCAGCAGTTCCCGGACAGGAAACATTCAGTACTTC
CASSSRTGNIQYF
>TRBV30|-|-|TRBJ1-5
TGTGCCTGGAGTCGGGGAGTGGGACCGGGAGGCATTTCGAGCAATCAGCCCCAGCATTTT
CAWSRGVGPGGISSNQPQHF
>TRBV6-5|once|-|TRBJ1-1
TGTGCCAGCAGTTACCATTTCGGGACTAACACTGAAGCTTTCTTT
CASSYHFGTNTEAFF
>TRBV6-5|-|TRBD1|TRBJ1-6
TGTGCCAGCAGAAGGACAGGGATTTTTAATTCACCCCTCCACTTT
CASRRTGIFNSPLHF
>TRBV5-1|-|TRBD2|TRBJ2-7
TGCGCCAGCAGCTTCCTGGGGGGGAGCTCCTACGAGCAGTACTTC
CASSFLGGSSYEQYF
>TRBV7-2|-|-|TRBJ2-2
TGTGCCAGAACTAACACCGGGGAGCTGTTTTTT
CARTNTGELFF
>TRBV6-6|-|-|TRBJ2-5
TGTGCCAGCAGTAACGCAGCAGGACAGCAAGAGACCCAGTACTTC
CASSNAAGQQETQYF
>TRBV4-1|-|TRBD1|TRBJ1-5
TGCGCCAGCAGCCAAGCAGACAGGGTGGGTAGTCAGCCCCAGCATTTT
CASSQADRVGSQPQHF
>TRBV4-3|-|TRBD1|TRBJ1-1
TGCGCCAGCAGCCCCGGGGACAGGGGTTTTTCTGAAGCTTTCTTT
CASSPGDRGFSEAFF
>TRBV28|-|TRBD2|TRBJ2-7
TGTGCCAGCAGTTTAGCCGGACTAGCGGGGAATTACGAGCAGTACTTC
CASSLAGLAGNYEQYF
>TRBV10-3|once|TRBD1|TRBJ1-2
TGTGCCATCAGTGCGGGACAGGGGGCTGTCTATGGCTACACCTTC
CAISAGQGAVYGYTF
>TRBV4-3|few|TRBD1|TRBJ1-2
TGCGCCAGCAGCCAAAACAGGGGGGACTATGGCTACACCTTC
CASSQNRGDYGYTF
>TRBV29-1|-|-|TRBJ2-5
TGCAGCGTTGCCCAGTCCCAAGAGACCCAGTACTTC
CSVAQSQETQYF
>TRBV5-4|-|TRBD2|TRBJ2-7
TGTGCCAGCAGCCCGGGGACTACTTACGAGCAGTACTTC
CASSPGTTYEQYF
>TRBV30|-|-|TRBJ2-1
TGTGCCTGGAGTAATGACAGGTTGAGCTCCTACAATGAGCAGTTCTTC
CAWSNDRLSSYNEQFF
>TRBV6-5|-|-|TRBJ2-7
TGTGCCAGCAGTTTGGCCCGCGGGGAGCAGTACTTC
CASSLARGEQYF
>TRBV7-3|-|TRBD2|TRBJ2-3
TGTGCCAGCAGCGACGCGGGAGGTACGCAGTATTTT
CASSDAGGTQYF
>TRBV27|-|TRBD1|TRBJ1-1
TGTGCCAGCAGTTTGACAGGGCTGGGCACTGAAGCTTTCTTT
CASSLTGLGTEAFF
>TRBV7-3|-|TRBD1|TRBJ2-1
TGTGCCAGCAGCGACAGGGCCGATGAGCAGTTCTTC
CASSDRADEQFF
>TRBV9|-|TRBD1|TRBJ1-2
TGTGCCAGCGCCAGGGGGCAGGGATATGGCTACACCTTC
CASARGQGYGYTF
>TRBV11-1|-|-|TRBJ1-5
TGTGCCAGCAGCTTAGGGTGGAGATCGATTAGCAATCAGCCCCAGCATTTT
CASSLGWRSISNQPQHF
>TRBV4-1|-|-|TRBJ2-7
TGCGCCAGCAGCCAAGTTTTAAGGGGCGAGCAGTACTTC
CASSQVLRGEQYF
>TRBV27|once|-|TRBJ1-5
TGTGCCAGCAGTTTATGGGGCTATAGCAATCAGCCCCAGCATTTT
CASSLWGYSNQPQHF
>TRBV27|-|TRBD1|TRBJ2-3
TGTGCCAGCAGTTCAGGGACAGGGGGCCCTTATACGCAGTATTTT
CASSSGTGGPYTQYF